Listed below are T cell receptor beta chains from one sample, sequenced in a study of T cells after yellow fever vaccination. TCRdb redid the calling of the 5' RACE reads with MiXCR, one entry per CDR3 protein. Of almost 600,000 distinct CDR3 sequences listed, roughly 14% were seen once; the top ten hold about an eighth. Sample: PBMCs, taken on the day of the yellow fever booster vaccination. These receptors were collected from a man under 40 who received the YFV17D yellow fever vaccine. The CDR3 runs from the conserved cysteine through the conserved F or W. D genes are given only for firm matches. Only some rows state a clone size, as once, few, many or a class for expanded clones.

V,J,size,D,DNA,CDR3
TRBV7-2,TRBJ2-7,-,-,TGTGCCAGCAGCTCTGACCGAGCCCGCTCCGAGCAGTACTTC,CASSSDRARSEQYF
TRBV6-1,TRBJ2-3,few,TRBD2,TGTGCCAGCGGGTGGGGGGGAAACTTCGCAGATACGCAGTATTTT,CASGWGGNFADTQYF
TRBV4-3,TRBJ2-5,few,-,TGCGCCAGCAGCCAAGATCAGGGCCCGCAAGAGACCCAGTACTTC,CASSQDQGPQETQYF
TRBV28,TRBJ2-1,few,TRBD2,TGTGCCAGCAGAGCCCCGGGGGGAGTCAATGAGCAGTTCTTC,CASRAPGGVNEQFF
TRBV4-3,TRBJ2-3,many,-,TGCGCCAGCAGCCTCATGGGCGGCGGCACAGATACGCAGTATTTT,CASSLMGGGTDTQYF
TRBV19,TRBJ2-1,few,-,TGTGCCAGTAGTATAGCCCAGGCTCGGGGGATCCCCAATGAGCAGTTCTTC,CASSIAQARGIPNEQFF
TRBV15,TRBJ2-1,few,-,TGTGCCACCAGCAGAGCGCTGGGGTTCAATGAGCAGTTCTTC,CATSRALGFNEQFF
TRBV18,TRBJ1-5,few,TRBD1,TGTGCCAGCTCATCAGTGACAGGGGGGTCCCAGCATTTT,CASSSVTGGSQHF
TRBV10-2,TRBJ2-5,-,-,TGCGCCAGCAGGTTAACAGGAGCCCAAGAGACCCAGTACTTC,CASRLTGAQETQYF
TRBV7-2,TRBJ2-7,-,-,TGTGCCAGCAGCTCGGGCGGGGCGGGTTCCTACGAGCAGTACTTC,CASSSGGAGSYEQYF
TRBV5-6,TRBJ2-1,few,TRBD2,TGTGCCAGCAGCTTGGGTAGCGGGAGTAATGAGCAGTTCTTC,CASSLGSGSNEQFF
TRBV5-6,TRBJ2-3,-,-,TGTGCCAGCAGCTTGGTGGGATGGGGGCTCACAGATACGCAGTATTTT,CASSLVGWGLTDTQYF